These 31 T cell receptor beta chains originate from one sample sequenced in a study of T cell responses to AZD1222 COVID-19 vaccine. Generated by immunoSEQ multiplex PCR, the TCRdb table keeps only in-frame clones and is missing some. Found here are fewer than 150,000 clones, around 90% of them singletons; the top ten hold roughly 5.2%. Sequenced here: peripheral blood, sampled 28 days after the second AZD1222 dose. Receptors were obtained from an adult who received the AZD1222 COVID-19 vaccine.

The chain is built from TRBV19 and TRBJ1-1, with TRBD1 matching 9 bases. V lost 4 bases, J lost 1 base, and 4 bases stayed unmatched. This CDR3 has 15 amino acids. Germline CDR1 and CDR2: LNHDA and SQIVND (reference sequence). The CDR3 region has the DNA TGTGCCAGTAGTACGACAGGGGGGGCGAACACTGAAGCTTTCTTT. Translating it yields CASSTTGGANTEAFF. Filled out from reference TRBV19 and TRBJ1-1, the complete variable domain reads DGGITQSPKYLFRKEGQNVTLSCEQNLNHDAMYWYRQDPGQGLRLIYYSQIVNDFQKGDIAEGYSVSREKKESFPLTVTSAQKNPTAFYLCASSTTGGANTEAFFGQGTRLTVV.

The gene calls are TRBV5-1 and TRBJ1-3; no clear D gene. The V and J ends lost 2 bases and 0 bases respectively, with 12 bases between them. The CDR3 covers 16 residues. Germline V gives CDR1 SGHRS, CDR2 YFSETQ. The CDR3 DNA follows: TGCGCCAGCAGCTTTGACGGGCCAGGCTCTGGAAACACCATATATTTT. Its protein product is CASSFDGPGSGNTIYF.

This rearrangement joins TRBV18 to TRBJ2-7; D unclear. This CDR3 spans 15 amino acids. Trimming shortened V by 3 bases and J by 2 bases, and 14 bases separated the two germline ends. The germline CDR1 and CDR2 sequences are KGHSH and LQKENI. The CDR3 reads CASSPGNSNTYEQYF. CDR3 sequence (DNA): TGTGCCAGCTCACCGGGCAACTCAAATACCTACGAGCAGTACTTC.

DNA for the CDR3: TGTGCCAGCAGTCGACAGATGTATGGCTACACCTTC. It is translated as CASSRQMYGYTF. The gene calls are TRBV6-5 and TRBJ1-2, with D perhaps TRBD1 (5 bases). Germline V gene data show CDR1 as MNHEY and CDR2 as SVGAGI. The length of the CDR3 is 12 residues. Trimming removed 5 bases from V and 5 bases from J, with 9 bases in between.

The V and J genes are TRBV11-3 and TRBJ1-2; 9 nucleotides line up with TRBD1. V lost 4 bases, J lost 4 bases, and 1 base stayed unmatched. From germline, CDR1 is SGHNT and CDR2 YENEEA. This CDR3 comprises 13 residues. CDR3 in amino acids: CASSSGQGYGYTF. The CDR3 nucleotides read TGTGCCAGCAGCTCGGGACAGGGCTATGGCTACACCTTC.

This sequence joins TRBV19 and TRBJ1-5; 7 nucleotides match TRBD1. The germline gives CDR1 LNHDA, CDR2 SQIVND (reference sequence). This CDR3 is built from 14 residues. The V and J ends lost 4 bases and 5 bases, in that order; junction bases with no gene match: 5. The CDR3 DNA is TGTGCCAGTAGTACCCAGGGGGGACATCAGCCCCAGCATTTT. The encoded protein is CASSTQGGHQPQHF.

The rearrangement uses TRBV7-8 and TRBJ2-5, with D unresolved. The CDR3 sequence is 11 residues long. The germline gives CDR1 SGHVS, CDR2 FQNEAQ. Trimming stripped 5 bases from V and 4 bases from J, with 5 bases between. The CDR3 bases are TGTGCCAGCAGCGAACTAGAGACCCAGTACTTC. Encoded protein: CASSELETQYF.

The chain carries TRBV9 and TRBJ2-2; the match to TRBD1 covers 8 bases. V lost 6 bases and J lost 2; bases outside the gene matches: 9. The germline gives CDR1 SGDLS, CDR2 YYNGEE. CDR3 length: 16 residues. DNA for the CDR3: TGTGCCAGCACCCTTGACAGGGGATCCAACACCGGGGAGCTGTTTTTT. As protein: CASTLDRGSNTGELFF.

This chain uses TRBV19 with TRBJ2-2; no firm D call. The CDR3 is made up of 11 amino acids. The V gene lost 3 bases and the J gene lost 7 bases, with 3 bases spanning the gap. The V gene's germline CDR1 is LNHDA and CDR2 SQIVND (reference sequence). CDR3 sequence reads: CASSISGELFF. The CDR3 DNA is TGTGCCAGTAGTATCAGCGGGGAGCTGTTTTTT.

This clone has just one count. CDR3 DNA sequence: TGTGCCAGCTCATTGGAGACAGGGAGAAATCAGCCCCAGCATTTT. This gives the protein CASSLETGRNQPQHF. V is TRBV18 and J is TRBJ1-5; 7 positions agree with TRBD1. The trim removed 5 bases at V and 4 bases at J, leaving 8 bases unmatched. The CDR3 is 15 amino acids. Germline V gene data show CDR1 as KGHSH and CDR2 as LQKENI.

This chain links TRBV6-1 with TRBJ1-5, with unresolved D. V was pared by 3 bases and J by 0 bases, with 0 bases between. The CDR3 contains 12 residues. The germline CDR1 and CDR2 sequences are MNHNS and SASEGT. In DNA form, the CDR3 reads TGTGCCAGCAGTGATAGCAATCAGCCCCAGCATTTT. Amino acids: CASSDSNQPQHF.

The V and J genes are TRBV7-2 and TRBJ2-3, with no clear D. This CDR3 region has 12 residues. CDR1 and CDR2 from the germline V gene are SGHTA and FQGNSA. Trimming stripped 4 bases from V and 2 bases from J, with 4 bases between. CDR3 coding DNA: TGTGCCAGCAGCTATTCCACAGATACGCAGTATTTT. It specifies CASSYSTDTQYF.

This clone has more than one count but fewer than ten. V is TRBV1 and J is TRBJ1-5. TRBV1 is an annotated pseudogene. The CDR3 loop spans 10 amino acids. The CDR3 reads CTSGDEPQHF. In DNA, the CDR3 is TGCACCAGCGGGGACGAGCCCCAGCATTTT.

V gene TRBV11-3 combines with J gene TRBJ2-7, with 8 bases that match TRBD1. V lost 1 base to trimming and J lost 2 bases; unmatched junction nucleotides: 10. This CDR3 has 17 amino acids. Germline V gene data show CDR1 as SGHNT and CDR2 as YENEEA. The CDR3 nucleotides read TGTGCCAGCAGCTTAGGGGTAGGGTGGACAGGGACCTACGAGCAGTACTTC. Translating gives CASSLGVGWTGTYEQYF.

This clone was counted once. The chain joins TRBV6-1 to TRBJ2-7, with D possibly matching TRBD2 (7 bases). This CDR3 contains 16 residues. Germline V gene lookup returns CDR1 MNHNS and CDR2 SASEGT. V gave up 2 bases and J gave up 3 bases, with 17 bases separating them. The CDR3 nucleotides read TGTGCCAGCAGTGAACTGGGGGGGCGGCTTCTCTACGAGCAGTACTTC. It encodes CASSELGGRLLYEQYF.

The chain couples TRBV3-1 (or the pseudogene TRBV3-2) to TRBJ2-3; D gene unclear. Germline CDR1 is LGHDT and CDR2 is YNNKEL (reference sequence). CDR3 length: 14 amino acids. Deletions cut 1 base from V and 2 bases from J, with 7 bases between. Here the CDR3 DNA reads TGTGCCAGCAGCCAAGGGCTGAACACAGATACGCAGTATTTT. It translates to CASSQGLNTDTQYF.

The V call is TRBV7-9, the J call TRBJ1-1; D not certain. CDR3 length: 15 residues. Germline V gene sequence: CDR1 SEHNR, CDR2 FQNEAQ (reference sequence). V shed 3 bases and J shed 1 base, with 12 bases lying between them. The CDR3 region has the DNA TGTGCCAGCAGCTTGGTTTGGAGCAAGAACACTGAAGCTTTCTTT. Amino acids: CASSLVWSKNTEAFF.

The chain combines TRBV5-6 with TRBJ1-1; TRBD1 might be the D (5 bases). V lost 4 bases, J lost 6 bases, and 10 bases lay in between. The germline V gene encodes CDR1 SGHDT and CDR2 YYEEEE. This CDR3 comprises 12 residues. CDR3: CASSRQGAEAFF. CDR3 DNA: TGTGCCAGCAGCCGGCAGGGCGCTGAAGCTTTCTTT.

This clone was counted once. The rearrangement uses TRBV27 and TRBJ2-5, with a tentative D call TRBD1 (5 bases). The CDR3 runs 17 residues. Germline assignment: CDR1 MNHEY and CDR2 SMNVEV (reference sequence). V dropped 5 bases and J dropped 1 base, with 20 bases sitting between them. The CDR3 is CASSTRTRPWGQETQYF. CDR3 bases: TGTGCCAGCAGTACCCGGACAAGGCCTTGGGGCCAAGAGACCCAGTACTTC.

V and J are TRBV11-2 and TRBJ1-6, with a weak D call TRBD1 (6 bases). V was cut by 3 bases and J by 8 bases, with 11 bases left in between. CDR3 length equals 14 residues. In germline, CDR1 is SGHAT, CDR2 FQNNGV. The CDR3 sequence: CASSLNRVYSPLHF. As DNA, the CDR3 is TGTGCCAGCAGCTTGAACAGGGTTTATTCACCCCTCCACTTT.

The J gene is TRBJ2-1, the V gene TRBV28, with TRBD2 matching 10 bases. CDR3 length: 17 amino acids. In germline, CDR1 is MDHEN, CDR2 SYDVKM. Trimming at V came to 4 bases and at J to 4 bases, leaving 10 bases not matched to a gene. In DNA form, the CDR3 reads TGTGCCAGCAGTTCCCCGGGTTATAGCGGGAGGTACAATGAGCAGTTCTTC. Protein: CASSSPGYSGRYNEQFF.

The chain joins TRBV30 to TRBJ1-2, with TRBD1 as a possible D gene (6 bases). This CDR3 spans 13 amino acids. V dropped 4 bases and J dropped 2 bases, with 11 bases sitting between them. CDR1 and CDR2 (germline): GTSNPN, SVGIG (reference sequence). DNA of the CDR3: TGTGCCTGGAAGGGGCAGGGGAACTATGGCTACACCTTC. Protein: CAWKGQGNYGYTF.

The chain employs TRBV25-1 and TRBJ1-4; no firm D call. The germline V gene has CDR1 MGHDK and CDR2 SYGVNS. V dropped 3 bases and J dropped 8 bases, with 16 bases sitting between them. The CDR3 covers 15 residues. The CDR3 sequence: CASSDYTASREKLFF. The CDR3 DNA follows: TGTGCCAGCAGTGACTACACGGCAAGCCGGGAAAAACTGTTTTTT.

The gene calls are TRBV5-1 and TRBJ1-1, with 7 bases that match TRBD1. This CDR3 contains 19 residues. Germline V gives CDR1 SGHRS, CDR2 YFSETQ. V lost 0 bases, J lost 3 bases, and 17 bases stayed unmatched. The chain's CDR3 is CASSLGPRTGGVGDTEAFF. Written as DNA, the CDR3 is TGCGCCAGCAGCTTGGGGCCGCGGACAGGAGGGGTTGGGGACACTGAAGCTTTCTTT.

The V call is TRBV5-1, the J call TRBJ1-4, with D perhaps TRBD1 (6 bases). Per the germline V gene, CDR1 is SGHRS and CDR2 is YFSETQ. V lost 6 bases, J lost 3 bases, and 15 bases lay in between. The CDR3 covers 15 residues. As DNA, the CDR3 is TGCGCCAGCAAGGACAGCCGTTCGTCTAATGAAAAACTGTTTTTT. Its protein product is CASKDSRSSNEKLFF.

The rearrangement joins TRBV6-2 or TRBV6-3 to TRBJ1-1; 8 bases agree with TRBD1. The CDR3 has 14 amino acids. Germline CDR1 reads MNHEY; CDR2 reads SVGEGT. V shed 5 bases and J 3 bases; nucleotides not matched to a gene: 5. The CDR3 nucleotides are TGTGCCAGCAGTGACAGGGGAAGGGACACTGAAGCTTTCTTT. This gives the protein CASSDRGRDTEAFF.

The gene calls are TRBV11-2 and TRBJ2-1; D is uncertain. The V and J ends lost 3 bases and 7 bases respectively, with 10 bases between them. CDR3 length: 13 amino acids. The germline V gene encodes CDR1 SGHAT and CDR2 FQNNGV. This CDR3 is CASSLMSGNEQFF. The CDR3 nucleotides are TGTGCCAGCAGCTTGATGTCCGGGAATGAGCAGTTCTTC.

In this sample, this clone turned up a few times. The chain is built from TRBV11-2 and TRBJ2-2; 7 nucleotides match TRBD1. The V gene's germline CDR1 is SGHAT and CDR2 FQNNGV. V lost 4 bases to trimming and J lost 4 bases; unmatched junction nucleotides: 9. The CDR3 totals 16 residues. This CDR3 is CASSSKTGTATGELFF. The CDR3 coding sequence is TGTGCCAGCAGCTCCAAGACCGGGACAGCCACCGGGGAGCTGTTTTTT.

The chain links TRBV30 to TRBJ2-2; possible D gene TRBD1, 6 bases. Trimming removed 2 bases from V and 1 base from J, with 8 bases in between. This CDR3 region has 14 residues. Germline V gives CDR1 GTSNPN, CDR2 SVGIG (reference sequence). CDR3 sequence reads: CAWSKGVNTGELFF. CDR3 nucleotide sequence: TGTGCCTGGAGTAAGGGGGTGAACACCGGGGAGCTGTTTTTT.

The chain carries TRBV5-6 and TRBJ1-2; no definite D call. V was cut by 0 bases and J by 6 bases, with 15 bases left in between. Germline CDR1 and CDR2: SGHDT and YYEEEE. This CDR3 spans 15 amino acids. The CDR3 here is CASSLAPRSQHGYTF. Here the CDR3 DNA reads TGTGCCAGCAGCTTGGCCCCCAGGAGTCAGCATGGCTACACCTTC.

CDR3 in amino acids: CASSPRTANTEAFF. DNA of the CDR3: TGCGCCAGCAGCCCCCGGACAGCGAACACTGAAGCTTTCTTT. The chain is built from TRBV4-1 and TRBJ1-1; D perhaps matches TRBD1 (6 bases). The CDR3 contains 14 residues. Germline loops: CDR1 MGHRA, CDR2 YSYEKL. V dropped 4 bases and J dropped 1 base, with 10 bases sitting between them.